Presented here are 21 T cell receptor beta chains from one specimen sequenced in a study of cytomegalovirus exposure and HLA in healthy donors (TCRdb year 2017). Library generation was performed with the immunoSEQ multiplex PCR assay. The source is immuneACCESS, and TCRdb retained only in-frame sequences with V and J called. Part of the clones is not carried over; for the studies checked, unresolved V genes explain less than half of this, and the remainder is unexplained. Across this sample there are some 350,000 clones, with roughly 87% seen only once. Clones ranked in the top ten supply about 1.2% of the sample. Sequencing was carried out using PBMCs. The receptors originated from a woman aged 25 to 39 in good health and CMV-seropositive.

The V and J genes are TRBV4-2 and TRBJ1-2; D is possibly TRBD1 (5 bases). The CDR3 has 14 residues. Germline V gene data show CDR1 as LGHNA and CDR2 as YNFKEQ. V was pared by 0 bases and J by 8 bases, with 13 bases between. The CDR3 bases are TGTGCCAGCAGCCAAGATCGGGGGTCCTCCGGCTACACCTTC. Translating it yields CASSQDRGSSGYTF.

The chain is built from TRBV5-1 and TRBJ2-7; D might be TRBD2 (7 bases). Germline V gene sequence: CDR1 SGHRS, CDR2 YFSETQ. The CDR3 is made up of 15 amino acids. V dropped 4 bases and J dropped 3 bases, with 17 bases sitting between them. DNA for the CDR3: TGCGCCAGCAGCCGGGGGGCAGAACCTCTCTACGAGCAGTACTTC. Translation: CASSRGAEPLYEQYF. The variable domain in full, completed from reference TRBV5-1 and TRBJ2-7, reads KAGVTQTPRYLIKTRGQQVTLSCSPISGHRSVSWYQQTPGQGLQFLFEYFSETQRNKGNFPGRFSGRQFSNSRSEMNVSTLELGDSALYLCASSRGAEPLYEQYFGPGTRLTVT.

J is TRBJ2-7 and V is TRBV27, with D unclear. V was pared by 6 bases and J by 9 bases, with 9 bases between. This CDR3 region has 10 residues. Germline V CDR1 and CDR2: MNHEY, SMNVEV (reference sequence). CDR3 coding DNA: TGTGCCAGCAGGCCCCGAGGGCAGTACTTC. This translates into CASRPRGQYF.

The rearrangement joins TRBV7-3 to TRBJ2-1, with a tentative D call TRBD2 (5 bases). V was pared by 5 bases and J by 0 bases, with 11 bases between. The CDR3 runs 15 residues. Germline V gives CDR1 SGHTA, CDR2 FQGTGA. CDR3 nucleotides: TGTGCCAGCAGCCTAGATGGGAGCTCCTACAATGAGCAGTTCTTC. This gives the protein CASSLDGSSYNEQFF.

The rearrangement uses TRBV18 and TRBJ2-7; 10 bases agree with TRBD2. Looked up from germline, CDR1 is KGHSH and CDR2 is LQKENI. The CDR3 runs to 16 residues. The ends lost 0 bases at V and 6 bases at J; junction bases unmatched: 8. CDR3 nucleotide sequence: TGTGCCAGCTCACCACCAGGGCGCCTAGCGGGAGCCGAGCAGTACTTC. It encodes CASSPPGRLAGAEQYF.

The chain recombines TRBV7-3 with TRBJ2-2, with TRBD2 identical over 10 bases. Unmatched junction bases numbered 2, after V lost 4 bases and J lost 3 bases. This CDR3 comprises 15 residues. CDR1 is SGHTA and CDR2 is FQGTGA in the germline V gene. Here the CDR3 reads CASSSGTSDTGELFF. DNA of the CDR3: TGTGCCAGCAGCTCCGGGACTAGCGACACCGGGGAGCTGTTTTTT.

This clone was counted a single time. This chain joins TRBV7-8 and TRBJ1-1; 7 bases fit TRBD1. The CDR3 sequence is 13 residues long. Germline assignment: CDR1 SGHVS and CDR2 FQNEAQ. The V segment lost 5 bases and the J segment 1 base; nucleotides outside the gene matches: 1. The CDR3 is CASSRTGNTEAFF. The CDR3 DNA reads as TGTGCCAGCAGCCGGACAGGGAACACTGAAGCTTTCTTT.

The chain employs TRBV7-6 and TRBJ2-1; D gene unclear. V was pared by 5 bases and J by 10 bases, with 12 bases between. The germline CDR1 and CDR2 sequences are SGHVS and FNYEAQ. This CDR3 is built from 12 residues. The chain's CDR3 is CASSPYPREQFF. CDR3 coding DNA: TGTGCCAGCAGCCCCTACCCCCGAGAGCAGTTCTTC.

The chain has TRBV7-6 and TRBJ2-7; weak D call: TRBD2 (7 bases). The germline CDR1 and CDR2 sequences are SGHVS and FNYEAQ. V lost 4 bases and J 2 bases, leaving 12 bases between the germline ends. This CDR3 is 14 amino acids long. The CDR3 nucleotides are TGTGCCAGCAGCTCGGAGGGGGGGACCTACGAGCAGTACTTC. This codes for CASSSEGGTYEQYF.

The rearrangement joins TRBV7-9 to TRBJ1-2; the D gene is possibly TRBD1 (5 bases). CDR3 size: 15 residues. V was clipped by 4 bases and J by 2 bases, with 14 bases between them. Germline V gives CDR1 SEHNR, CDR2 FQNEAQ (reference sequence). Here the CDR3 reads CASSSGTGRNYGYTF. CDR3 bases: TGTGCCAGCAGCTCCGGGACGGGGAGGAACTATGGCTACACCTTC.

The CDR3 nucleotides are TGTGCCAGCAGTCGGGGAGGCGCCTACAATGAGCAGTTCTTC. Its translation is CASSRGGAYNEQFF. This sequence joins TRBV27 and TRBJ2-1; D may be TRBD2 (6 bases). The CDR3 contains 14 residues. The V end was cut by 5 bases, the J end by 2 bases, with 10 bases between. Germline CDR1 MNHEY, CDR2 SMNVEV (reference sequence).

V is TRBV28 and J is TRBJ2-7; TRBD2 aligns across 9 bases. CDR3 length: 15 amino acids. The ends lost 3 bases at V and 6 bases at J; junction bases unmatched: 9. The germline V gene encodes CDR1 MDHEN and CDR2 SYDVKM. CDR3 region: CASSFRGRANLEQYF. Here the CDR3 DNA reads TGTGCCAGCAGTTTCCGCGGGAGGGCCAATCTCGAGCAGTACTTC.

This clone was counted only a few times. This chain connects TRBV7-8 to TRBJ2-7; the match to TRBD2 covers 8 bases. Looked up from germline, CDR1 is SGHVS and CDR2 is FQNEAQ. The CDR3 sequence is 14 residues long. V dropped 2 bases and J dropped 1; count of bases not matched to a gene: 1. CDR3: CASSLPGGSYEQYF. The CDR3, as DNA: TGTGCCAGCAGCTTACCGGGAGGGTCCTACGAGCAGTACTTC.

The genes are TRBV6-6 and TRBJ2-7, with D possibly matching TRBD2 (6 bases). Trimming pared 0 bases from V and 2 bases from J, leaving 14 bases between. Germline CDR1 MNHNY, CDR2 SVGAGI (reference sequence). CDR3 length: 16 amino acids. CDR3 in amino acids: CASSYSEGNGPYEQYF. As DNA, the CDR3 is TGTGCCAGCAGTTACTCGGAGGGTAACGGACCCTACGAGCAGTACTTC.

V gene TRBV9 combines with J gene TRBJ2-5; D might be TRBD1 (8 bases). This CDR3 has 13 amino acids. Trimming took off 4 bases at V and 9 bases at J, with 16 bases between the two ends. Germline CDR1 SGDLS, CDR2 YYNGEE. The CDR3 DNA sequence: TGTGCCAGCAGCTCGGACAGGGAGGGTCCCCAGTACTTC. Amino acids: CASSSDREGPQYF.

The chain is built from TRBV28 and TRBJ2-7, with 11 bases identical to TRBD1. Germline V lookup: CDR1 MDHEN, CDR2 SYDVKM. J gave up 6 bases and V 7 bases, and 8 bases lay outside the gene matches. The CDR3 runs 14 residues. Here the CDR3 reads CASTIQGQGGEQYF. CDR3 DNA: TGTGCCAGCACCATACAGGGACAGGGGGGCGAGCAGTACTTC.

The chain recombines TRBV5-6 with TRBJ2-5, with a weak D call TRBD2 (6 bases). CDR3 length: 15 residues. V was clipped by 2 bases and J by 1 base, with 12 bases between them. Germline V gives CDR1 SGHDT, CDR2 YYEEEE. The CDR3 DNA follows: TGTGCCAGCAGCTTTGGAGGGTCAACCCAAGAGACCCAGTACTTC. It translates to CASSFGGSTQETQYF.

A remark on this clone: Different DNA sequences within this sample yield the same CDR3. The CDR3 loop reads CASSQASGNTYEQYF. The CDR3 nucleotides read TGCGCCAGCAGCCAAGCTAGCGGGAATACATACGAGCAGTACTTC. The chain is built from TRBV4-1 and TRBJ2-7; 9 bases line up with TRBD2. Germline assignment: CDR1 MGHRA and CDR2 YSYEKL. This CDR3 spans 15 amino acids. Trimming took 1 base from V and 4 from J; bases not matched to a gene: 5.

The V and J genes are TRBV7-8 and TRBJ2-3; 7 bases match TRBD1. The CDR3 consists of 15 residues. V gave up 5 bases and J gave up 4 bases; unmatched junction bases: 9. Germline CDR1 SGHVS, CDR2 FQNEAQ. The DNA for the CDR3 is TGTGCCAGCAGCCGCCAGGACAGGTTATCAGATACGCAGTATTTT. It encodes CASSRQDRLSDTQYF.

The rearrangement uses TRBV27 and TRBJ2-2; 7 nucleotides line up with TRBD1. Germline V gives CDR1 MNHEY, CDR2 SMNVEV (reference sequence). The ends lost 5 bases at V and 7 bases at J; junction bases unmatched: 10. This CDR3 has 15 residues. The CDR3 DNA follows: TGTGCCAGCAGTATTAGACAGGGATATAGCGGGGAGCTGTTTTTT. This encodes CASSIRQGYSGELFF.

This clone was picked up one time. The chain has TRBV28 and TRBJ2-7; D not certain. Trimming shortened V by 5 bases and J by 2 bases, and 7 bases separated the two germline ends. This CDR3 spans 12 amino acids. Germline-derived CDR1 and CDR2 are MDHEN and SYDVKM. CDR3 amino acids: CASSTWAYEQYF. CDR3 DNA: TGTGCCAGCAGTACTTGGGCCTACGAGCAGTACTTC.